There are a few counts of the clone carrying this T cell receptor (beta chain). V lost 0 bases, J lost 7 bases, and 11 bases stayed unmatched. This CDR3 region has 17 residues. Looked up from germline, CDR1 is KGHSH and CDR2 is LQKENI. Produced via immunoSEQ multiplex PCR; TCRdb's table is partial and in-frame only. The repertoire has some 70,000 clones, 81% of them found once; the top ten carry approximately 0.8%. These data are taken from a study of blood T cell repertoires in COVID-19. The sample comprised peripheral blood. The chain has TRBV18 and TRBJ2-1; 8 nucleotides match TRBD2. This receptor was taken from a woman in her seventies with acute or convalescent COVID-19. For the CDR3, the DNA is TGTGCCAGCTCACCACCGAATGTACGGGAGGGCCGTAATGAGCAGTTCTTC. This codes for CASSPPNVREGRNEQFF.